The source of this T cell receptor beta chain is a study of response to subunit inactivated influenza vaccine. TCRdb re-called the RT-PCR reads through MiXCR, storing one row per CDR3 protein. The sample has roughly 540,000 distinct CDR3 sequences; approximately 22% are singletons. In this sample, this clonotype turned up once. Another study also made use of these data, one on T cells expressing NK-cell markers. That work states: Production of TCR beta cDNA relied on 5'RACE template switching with UMIs.

This receptor was taken from a man aged 50-60 years who received an inactivated influenza vaccine. The specimen comprised CD4+ T cells sorted from PBMCs, sampled roughly 12 days after vaccination.

For the CDR3, the DNA is TGCAGTGCTAGAGGACCGGGACAGGGGGTGGGAGATACGCAGTATTTT. Its translation: CSARGPGQGVGDTQYF. The chain is built from TRBV20-1 and TRBJ2-3; 11 bases agree with TRBD1. V shed 1 base and J 5 bases; nucleotides not matched to a gene: 8. The CDR3 runs to 16 residues. Germline CDR1 is DFQATT and CDR2 is SNEGSKA (reference sequence).